These 5 T cell receptor beta chains were all obtained from the same sample, sequenced in a study of T cell clones after liver transplantation. The protocol was immunoSEQ multiplex PCR, while the TCRdb copy is restricted to in-frame clones and leaves out a portion. Of roughly 55,000 clones in the sample, approximately 71% were seen once. The input for sequencing was CD4+ T cells from blood, taken 52 to 60 months after liver transplant. The origin of the receptors is a human patient who received a liver transplant. Some T cells may be provided by the graft donor.

This clone was seen once. The chain carries TRBV30 and TRBJ2-4; D uncertain. Trimming left V 5 bases short and J 0 bases short, with 5 bases between. This CDR3 contains 12 residues. In germline, CDR1 is GTSNPN, CDR2 SVGIG (reference sequence). CDR3 bases: TGTGCCTGGTCCTTAGCCAAAAACATTCAGTACTTC. It yields the protein CAWSLAKNIQYF. Full variable domain (rest looked up from reference TRBV30 and TRBJ2-4): SQTIHQWPATLVQPVGSPLSLECTVEGTSNPNLYWYRQAAGRGLQLLFYSVGIGQISSEVPQNLSASRPQDRQFILSSKKLLLSDSGFYLCAWSLAKNIQYFGAGTRLSVL.

This clone was seen only a few times. The chain links TRBV19 to TRBJ1-5; D is unclear. Germline values: CDR1 LNHDA, CDR2 SQIVND (reference sequence). The CDR3 runs 15 residues. The ends were cut back, 5 bases at V and 0 bases at J, with 11 bases in the middle. CDR3 residues: CASSPQEGSNQPQHF. In DNA, the CDR3 is TGTGCCAGTAGTCCCCAGGAGGGTAGCAATCAGCCCCAGCATTTT.

Many counts were recorded for this clone. The gene calls are TRBV28 and TRBJ1-2; D is possibly TRBD1 (5 bases). Germline V gene data show CDR1 as MDHEN and CDR2 as SYDVKM. V lost 5 bases and J lost 5, with 18 bases in between. The CDR3 length is 15 residues. The CDR3 loop reads CASSPHPPTEYGYTF. CDR3 coding DNA: TGTGCCAGCAGTCCGCACCCACCGACAGAGTATGGCTACACCTTC.

Only a few counts were recorded for this clone. The rearrangement uses TRBV2 and TRBJ2-6; D not certain. CDR1 SNHLY and CDR2 FYNNEI come from the germline V gene. The CDR3 totals 15 residues. V lost 8 bases to trimming and J lost 1 base, with 12 bases between them. This CDR3 reads CASGIGRSGANVLTF. For the CDR3, the DNA is TGTGCCAGCGGTATTGGCAGATCTGGGGCCAACGTCCTGACTTTC.

The genes are TRBV10-3 and TRBJ1-5; D not certain. The CDR3 extends over 12 amino acids. The ends were cut back, 8 bases at V and 6 bases at J, with 11 bases in the middle. The V gene's germline CDR1 is ENHRY and CDR2 SYGVKD. CDR3 protein: CAIGSSGQPQHF. The CDR3, as DNA: TGTGCCATCGGGTCGTCGGGTCAGCCCCAGCATTTT.